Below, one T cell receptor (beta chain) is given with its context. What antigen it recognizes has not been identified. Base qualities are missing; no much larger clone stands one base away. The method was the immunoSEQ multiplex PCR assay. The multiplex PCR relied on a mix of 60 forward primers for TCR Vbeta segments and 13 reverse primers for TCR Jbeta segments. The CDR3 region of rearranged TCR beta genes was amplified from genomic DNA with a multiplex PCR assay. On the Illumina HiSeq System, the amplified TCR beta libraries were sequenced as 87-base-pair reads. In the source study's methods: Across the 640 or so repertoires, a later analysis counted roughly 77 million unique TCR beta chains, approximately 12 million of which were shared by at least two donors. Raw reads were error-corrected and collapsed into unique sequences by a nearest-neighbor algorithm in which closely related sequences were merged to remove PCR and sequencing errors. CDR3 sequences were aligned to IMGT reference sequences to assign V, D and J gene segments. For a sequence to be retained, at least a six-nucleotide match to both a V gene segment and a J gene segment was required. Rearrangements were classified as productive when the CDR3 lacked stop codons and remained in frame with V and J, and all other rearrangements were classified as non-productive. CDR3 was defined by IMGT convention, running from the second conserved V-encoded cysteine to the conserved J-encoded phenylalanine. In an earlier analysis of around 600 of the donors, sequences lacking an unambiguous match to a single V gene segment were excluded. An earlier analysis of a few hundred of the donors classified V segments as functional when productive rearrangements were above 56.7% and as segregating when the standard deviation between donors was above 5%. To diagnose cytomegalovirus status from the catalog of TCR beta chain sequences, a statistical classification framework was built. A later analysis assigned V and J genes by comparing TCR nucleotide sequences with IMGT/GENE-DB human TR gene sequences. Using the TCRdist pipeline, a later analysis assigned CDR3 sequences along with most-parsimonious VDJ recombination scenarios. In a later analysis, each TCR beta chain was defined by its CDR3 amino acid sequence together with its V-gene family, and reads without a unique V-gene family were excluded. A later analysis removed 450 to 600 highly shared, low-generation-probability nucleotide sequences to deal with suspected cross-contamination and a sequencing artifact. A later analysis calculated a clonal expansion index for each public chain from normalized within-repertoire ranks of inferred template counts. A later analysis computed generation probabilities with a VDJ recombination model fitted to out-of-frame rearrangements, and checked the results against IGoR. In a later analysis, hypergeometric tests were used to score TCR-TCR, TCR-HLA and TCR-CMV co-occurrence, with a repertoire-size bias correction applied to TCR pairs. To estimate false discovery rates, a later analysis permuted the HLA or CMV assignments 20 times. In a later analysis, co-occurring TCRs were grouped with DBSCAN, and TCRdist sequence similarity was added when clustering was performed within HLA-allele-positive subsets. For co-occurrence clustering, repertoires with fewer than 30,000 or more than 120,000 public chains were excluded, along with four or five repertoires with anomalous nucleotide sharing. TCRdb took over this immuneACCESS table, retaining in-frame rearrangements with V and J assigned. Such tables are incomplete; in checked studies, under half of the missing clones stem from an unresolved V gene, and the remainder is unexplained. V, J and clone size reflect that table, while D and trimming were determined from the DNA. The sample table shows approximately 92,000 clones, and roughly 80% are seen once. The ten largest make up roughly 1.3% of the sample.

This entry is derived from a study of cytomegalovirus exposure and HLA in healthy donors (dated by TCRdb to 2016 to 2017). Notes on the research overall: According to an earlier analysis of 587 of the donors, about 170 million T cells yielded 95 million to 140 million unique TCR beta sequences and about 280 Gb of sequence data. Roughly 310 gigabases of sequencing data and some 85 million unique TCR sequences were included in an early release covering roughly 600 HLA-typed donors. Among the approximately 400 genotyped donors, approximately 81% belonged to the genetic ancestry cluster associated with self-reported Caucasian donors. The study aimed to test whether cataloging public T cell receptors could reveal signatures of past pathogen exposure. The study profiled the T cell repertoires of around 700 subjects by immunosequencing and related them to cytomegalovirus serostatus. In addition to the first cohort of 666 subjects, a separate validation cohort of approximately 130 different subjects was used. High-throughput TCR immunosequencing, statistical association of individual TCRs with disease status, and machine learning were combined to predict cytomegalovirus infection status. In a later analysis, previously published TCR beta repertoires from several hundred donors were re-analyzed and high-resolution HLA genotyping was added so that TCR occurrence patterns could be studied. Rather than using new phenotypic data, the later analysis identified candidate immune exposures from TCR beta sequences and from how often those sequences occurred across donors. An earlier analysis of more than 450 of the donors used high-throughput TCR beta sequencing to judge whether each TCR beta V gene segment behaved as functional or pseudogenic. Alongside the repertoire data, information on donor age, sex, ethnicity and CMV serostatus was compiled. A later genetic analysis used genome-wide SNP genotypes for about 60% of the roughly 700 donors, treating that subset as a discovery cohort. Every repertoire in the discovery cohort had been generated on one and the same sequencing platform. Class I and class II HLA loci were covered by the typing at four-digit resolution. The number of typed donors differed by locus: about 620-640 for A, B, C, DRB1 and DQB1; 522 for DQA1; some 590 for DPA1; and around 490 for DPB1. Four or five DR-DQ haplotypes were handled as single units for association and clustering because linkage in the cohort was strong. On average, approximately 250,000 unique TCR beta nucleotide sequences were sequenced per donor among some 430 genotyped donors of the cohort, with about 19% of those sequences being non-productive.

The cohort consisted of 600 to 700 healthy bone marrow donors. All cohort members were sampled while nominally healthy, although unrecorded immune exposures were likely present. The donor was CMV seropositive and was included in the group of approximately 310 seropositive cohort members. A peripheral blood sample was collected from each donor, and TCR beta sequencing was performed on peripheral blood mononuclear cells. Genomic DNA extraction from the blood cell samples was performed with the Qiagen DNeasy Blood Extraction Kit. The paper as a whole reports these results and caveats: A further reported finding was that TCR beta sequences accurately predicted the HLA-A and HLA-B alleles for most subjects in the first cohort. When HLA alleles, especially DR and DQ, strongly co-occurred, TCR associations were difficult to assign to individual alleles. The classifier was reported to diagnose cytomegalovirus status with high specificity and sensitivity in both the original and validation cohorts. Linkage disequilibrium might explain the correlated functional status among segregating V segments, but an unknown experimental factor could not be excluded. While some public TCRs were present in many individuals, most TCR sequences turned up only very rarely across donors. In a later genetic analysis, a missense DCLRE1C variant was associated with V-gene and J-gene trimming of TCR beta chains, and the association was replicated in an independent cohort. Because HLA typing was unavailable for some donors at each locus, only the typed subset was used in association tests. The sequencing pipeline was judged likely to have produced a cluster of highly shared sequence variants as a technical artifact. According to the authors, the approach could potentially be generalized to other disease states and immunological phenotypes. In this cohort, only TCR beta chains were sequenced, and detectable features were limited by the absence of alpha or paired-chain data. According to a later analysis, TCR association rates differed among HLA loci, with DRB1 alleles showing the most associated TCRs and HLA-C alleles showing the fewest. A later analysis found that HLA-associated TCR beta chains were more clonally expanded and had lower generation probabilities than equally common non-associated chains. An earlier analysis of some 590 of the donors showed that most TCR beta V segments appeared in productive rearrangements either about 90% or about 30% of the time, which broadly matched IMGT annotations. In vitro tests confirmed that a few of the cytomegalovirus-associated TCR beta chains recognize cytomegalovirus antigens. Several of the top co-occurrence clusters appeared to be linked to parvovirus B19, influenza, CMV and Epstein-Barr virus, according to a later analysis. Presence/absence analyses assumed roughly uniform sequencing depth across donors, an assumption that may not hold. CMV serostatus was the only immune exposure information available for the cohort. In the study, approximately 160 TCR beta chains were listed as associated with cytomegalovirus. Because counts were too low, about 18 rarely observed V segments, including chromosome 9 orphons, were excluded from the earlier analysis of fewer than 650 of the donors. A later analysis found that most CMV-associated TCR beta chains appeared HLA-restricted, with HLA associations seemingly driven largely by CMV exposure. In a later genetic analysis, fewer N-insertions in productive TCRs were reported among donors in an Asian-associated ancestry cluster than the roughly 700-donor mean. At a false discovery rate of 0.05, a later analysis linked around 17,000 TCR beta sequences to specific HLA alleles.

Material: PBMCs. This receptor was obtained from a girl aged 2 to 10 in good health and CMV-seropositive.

The CDR3 has the sequence CSASPGTEAFF. The nucleotide sequence is given as TGCAGTGCTAGCCCAGGCACTGAAGCTTTCTTT. The chain couples TRBV20-1 to TRBJ1-1, with the D gene call left open. The CDR3 covers 11 residues, taking in both the cysteine and the phenylalanine. The retained sequence is limited to the CDR3, 33 bases, with the frame set at the first base. V loses 3 bases, J loses 4 bases, and the germline ends lie 6 bases apart. The germline V gene (reference sequence) yields DFQATT for CDR1 and SNEGSKA for CDR2.